One sample yielded the 27 T cell receptor beta chains listed below, sequenced in a study of cytomegalovirus exposure and HLA in healthy donors. In the PCR, 60 Vbeta and 13 Jbeta primers were used. Data came from immunoSEQ multiplex PCR; TCRdb stores just in-frame clones and leaves some out. The sample shows around 240,000 clones, roughly 82% of them seen only once. The sequenced material came from PBMCs. The receptors shown here come from a woman between 40 and 55 years old in good health and CMV-seropositive.

This clone is a singleton in its sample. The chain carries TRBV7-2 and TRBJ1-5; the match to TRBD1 covers 10 bases. V shed 2 bases, J shed 2 bases, and the junction held 3 bases outside the gene matches. There are 16 residues in the CDR3. Germline V gene data show CDR1 as SGHTA and CDR2 as FQGNSA. The CDR3 DNA is TGTGCCAGCAGCTTAAGGGGGACAGGGGGCAATCAGCCCCAGCATTTT. Translating gives CASSLRGTGGNQPQHF. The entire variable domain, with the rest obtained from reference TRBV7-2 and TRBJ1-5, is as follows: GAGVSQSPSNKVTEKGKDVELRCDPISGHTALYWYRQSLGQGLEFLIYFQGNSAPDKSGLPSDRFSAERTGGSVSTLTIQRTQQEDSAVYLCASSLRGTGGNQPQHFGDGTRLSIL.

The genes are TRBV10-3 and TRBJ2-3; 9 bases agree with TRBD2. The germline CDR1 and CDR2 sequences are ENHRY and SYGVKD. This CDR3 is 15 amino acids long. V shed 4 bases and J 7 bases; nucleotides not matched to a gene: 9. CDR3 residues: CAISAGLASFNTQYF. CDR3 in DNA: TGTGCCATCAGTGCCGGACTAGCGTCGTTCAATACGCAGTATTTT.

The gene calls are TRBV5-1 and TRBJ2-1, with D perhaps TRBD2 (6 bases). Germline V gives CDR1 SGHRS, CDR2 YFSETQ. V lost 0 bases and J lost 2, with 18 bases in between. The CDR3 extends over 18 amino acids. Here the CDR3 reads CASSLESGGLPPYNEQFF. The CDR3 nucleotides are TGCGCCAGCAGCTTGGAGTCCGGGGGACTCCCCCCCTACAATGAGCAGTTCTTC.

The chain recombines TRBV9 with TRBJ2-5; TRBD2 aligns across 11 bases. Unmatched junction bases numbered 11, after V lost 4 bases and J lost 0 bases. The CDR3 totals 18 residues. The germline gives CDR1 SGDLS, CDR2 YYNGEE. The CDR3 is CASSPQTSGALYQETQYF. The CDR3 DNA sequence: TGTGCCAGCAGCCCCCAGACTAGCGGGGCCTTGTACCAAGAGACCCAGTACTTC.

The chain combines TRBV4-2 with TRBJ1-2; D remains ambiguous. This CDR3 comprises 17 residues. The ends were cut back, 3 bases at V and 5 bases at J, with 22 bases in the middle. Per the germline V gene, CDR1 is LGHNA and CDR2 is YNFKEQ. CDR3 protein: CASSQDGLTHRSYGYTF. CDR3 coding DNA: TGTGCCAGCAGCCAGGATGGACTTACTCATCGGAGTTATGGCTACACCTTC.

The V and J genes are TRBV11-1 and TRBJ1-5; D is perhaps TRBD1 (6 bases). In germline, CDR1 is SGHAT, CDR2 FQDESV (reference sequence). The CDR3 is made up of 15 amino acids. V lost 3 bases and J lost 1, with 10 bases in between. This CDR3 reads CASSLNGQSNQPQHF. In nucleotides, the CDR3 is TGTGCCAGCAGCTTGAACGGACAGAGCAATCAGCCCCAGCATTTT.

This clone came up once. The rearrangement joins TRBV5-6 to TRBJ1-5; 7 bases agree with TRBD1. This CDR3 contains 15 residues. The V gene end was trimmed by 4 bases and the J gene end by 5 bases; junction bases not matched to a gene: 9. In germline, CDR1 is SGHDT, CDR2 YYEEEE. CDR3 bases: TGTGCCAGCAGCCAACAGGGGATGAGGGATCAGCCCCAGCATTTT. Protein: CASSQQGMRDQPQHF.

In its sample, this clone was seen a few times. The chain links TRBV30 to TRBJ1-3; D is possibly TRBD1 (6 bases). Germline assignment: CDR1 GTSNPN and CDR2 SVGIG (reference sequence). This CDR3 has 14 amino acids. The V and J ends lost 0 bases and 2 bases respectively, with 8 bases between them. The CDR3 DNA reads TGTGCCTGGAGTGTCCAGGGGACTGGAAACACCATATATTTT. Amino acids: CAWSVQGTGNTIYF.

The chain links TRBV30 to TRBJ1-3, with a weak D call TRBD1 (5 bases). Germline-derived CDR1 and CDR2 are GTSNPN and SVGIG (reference sequence). Between the trimmed V and J ends, which lost 5 bases and 2 bases, there was a span of 10 bases. The CDR3 consists of 13 residues. For the CDR3, the DNA is TGTGCCTGGGTAACAGGCCCTGGAAACACCATATATTTT. Translation: CAWVTGPGNTIYF.

V usage is TRBV4-2 and J usage is TRBJ2-2; no definite D call. Germline CDR1 and CDR2: LGHNA and YNFKEQ. CDR3 length equals 12 residues. Trimming removed 1 base from V and 15 bases from J, with 12 bases in between. This CDR3 reads CASSQGAGRMFF. The CDR3 nucleotides read TGTGCCAGCAGCCAAGGGGCAGGAAGGATGTTTTTT.

The chain couples TRBV21-1 to TRBJ1-4; the DNA was not compared with TRBD1, the D call given in the table. TRBV21-1 is noted as a pseudogene. CDR3 length equals 18 residues. DNA of the CDR3: TGTGCCAGCAGCATTTACAGGGTCGCTATCGTTACTAGTGAAAAACTGTTTTTT. The encoded protein is CASSIYRVAIVTSEKLFF.

V usage is TRBV28 and J usage is TRBJ1-4; TRBD1 matches at 7 bases. V was clipped by 5 bases and J by 5 bases; unmatched bases: 11. The CDR3 contains 16 residues. Germline lookup yields CDR1 MDHEN and CDR2 SYDVKM. CDR3 nucleotide sequence: TGTGCCAGCAGTCCCCAGGGGGGACGGAACAATGAAAAACTGTTTTTT. It translates to CASSPQGGRNNEKLFF.

The chain is built from TRBV30 and TRBJ2-3; TRBD2 matches at 9 bases. Germline lookup yields CDR1 GTSNPN and CDR2 SVGIG (reference sequence). The ends lost 0 bases at V and 3 bases at J; junction bases unmatched: 4. This CDR3 has 15 residues. CDR3 loop: CAWSVMGLATDTQYF. CDR3 nucleotide sequence: TGTGCCTGGAGTGTAATGGGACTAGCAACAGATACGCAGTATTTT.

The V gene is TRBV7-3, the J gene TRBJ2-1, with D possibly matching TRBD2 (7 bases). V lost 1 base and J 5 bases, leaving 18 bases between the germline ends. The CDR3 runs to 17 residues. CDR1 and CDR2 from the germline V gene are SGHTA and FQGTGA. CDR3 DNA sequence: TGTGCCAGCAGCTTAAAGATACCGGGGGGCTGGGACAATGAGCAGTTCTTC. Translated, it gives CASSLKIPGGWDNEQFF.

The chain has TRBV10-2 and TRBJ2-7, with TRBD2 as a possible D gene (5 bases). The CDR3 loop spans 13 amino acids. The V and J ends lost 11 bases and 2 bases respectively, with 16 bases between them. Germline V lookup: CDR1 WSHSY, CDR2 SAAADI. CDR3 in amino acids: CAVASGSPYEQYF. CDR3 bases: TGCGCCGTGGCCTCGGGGAGTCCCTACGAGCAGTACTTC.

This clone was found a few times. Other DNA sequences in the sample encode the same CDR3. This chain uses TRBV19 with TRBJ1-1; no clear D. CDR1 is LNHDA and CDR2 is SQIVND in the germline V gene (reference sequence). CDR3 size: 13 residues. V shed 4 bases and J shed 2 bases, with 8 bases lying between them. DNA of the CDR3: TGTGCCAGTAGTACAACAGCTAACACTGAAGCTTTCTTT. Its protein product is CASSTTANTEAFF. Drawing the rest from reference TRBV19 and TRBJ1-1, the complete variable domain is DGGITQSPKYLFRKEGQNVTLSCEQNLNHDAMYWYRQDPGQGLRLIYYSQIVNDFQKGDIAEGYSVSREKKESFPLTVTSAQKNPTAFYLCASSTTANTEAFFGQGTRLTVV.

Turning to this clone: One junction end does not reproduce the germline sequence, and a read error may be involved. The gene calls are TRBV30 and TRBJ1-1, with TRBD1 as a possible D gene (5 bases). Germline V CDR1 and CDR2: GTSNPN, SVGIG (reference sequence). The length of the CDR3 is 11 residues. CDR3 coding DNA: TGTGCCTGGAGTGCGGGTCAGGGTCTGATCTTT. It encodes CAWSAGQGLIF.

CDR3 loop: CSDFRAGGAAGLDNSPLHF. CDR3 DNA: TGCAGCGACTTCCGGGCGGGCGGCGCCGCCGGACTCGATAATTCACCCCTCCACTTT. The chain joins TRBV29-1 to TRBJ1-6; the D is unclear. The CDR3 sequence is 19 residues long. Trimming took off 7 bases at V and 5 bases at J, with 30 bases between the two ends. Germline-derived CDR1 and CDR2 are SQVTM and ANQGSEA.

Written as DNA, the CDR3 is TGTGCCAGCAGTTACTCGACAGGGGGGACTGAAGCTTTCTTT. This gives the protein CASSYSTGGTEAFF. This chain uses TRBV6-5 with TRBJ1-1; 9 bases agree with TRBD1. Germline V gene lookup returns CDR1 MNHEY and CDR2 SVGAGI. The CDR3 consists of 14 residues. J was trimmed by 5 bases and V by 0 bases; bases with no gene match: 1.

The chain is built from TRBV30 and TRBJ1-5, with D possibly matching TRBD1 (6 bases). From germline, CDR1 is GTSNPN and CDR2 SVGIG (reference sequence). The CDR3 extends over 13 amino acids. Trimming stripped 1 base from V and 7 bases from J, with 11 bases between. The CDR3 DNA follows: TGTGCCTGGAGTGGGGGGCGTCGACAGCCCCAGCATTTT. Protein product: CAWSGGRRQPQHF.

This rearrangement joins TRBV6-5 to TRBJ2-5; 9 bases agree with TRBD2. Trimming removed 5 bases from V and 5 bases from J; junction bases left unmatched: 3. Germline CDR1 is MNHEY and CDR2 is SVGAGI. The CDR3 runs 13 residues. The CDR3 DNA is TGTGCCAGCAGTGCTAGCGGGGTGGAGACCCAGTACTTC. It specifies CASSASGVETQYF.

The rearrangement joins TRBV29-1 to TRBJ2-3; possible D gene TRBD1, 5 bases. Germline CDR1 is SQVTM and CDR2 is ANQGSEA. With 3 bases removed from V and 1 base from J, the gap between germline ends came to 8 bases. This CDR3 comprises 13 residues. CDR3 sequence (DNA): TGCAGCGTTGATCCACAGGGCACAGATACGCAGTATTTT. Protein sequence: CSVDPQGTDTQYF.

This chain joins TRBV27 and TRBJ2-2, with TRBD2 matching 10 bases. The ends lost 2 bases at V and 5 bases at J; junction bases unmatched: 5. In germline, CDR1 is MNHEY, CDR2 SMNVEV (reference sequence). The CDR3 is 16 residues long. CDR3 sequence reads: CASSLTLAGGTGELFF. The CDR3 bases are TGTGCCAGCAGTTTAACATTAGCGGGAGGTACCGGGGAGCTGTTTTTT.

This clone was detected once. The CDR3: CASSLLGQVPEAFF. For the CDR3, the DNA is TGTGCCAGCAGTTTGCTGGGACAGGTCCCTGAAGCTTTCTTT. This chain connects TRBV27 to TRBJ1-1, with 8 bases matching TRBD1. The V gene end was trimmed by 3 bases and the J gene end by 6 bases; junction bases not matched to a gene: 6. Looked up from germline, CDR1 is MNHEY and CDR2 is SMNVEV (reference sequence). The CDR3 sequence is 14 residues long.

V and J are TRBV23-1 and TRBJ1-1, with D perhaps TRBD1 (5 bases). TRBV23-1 counts as an open reading frame of uncertain function. This CDR3 region has 13 residues. Between the trimmed V and J ends, which lost 2 bases and 4 bases, there was a span of 8 bases. The CDR3 bases are TGCGCCAGCAGTCAAGGGGGGGGCACTGAAGCTTTCTTT. Protein: CASSQGGGTEAFF.

This chain uses TRBV19 with TRBJ2-2; D may be TRBD1 (5 bases). In germline, CDR1 is LNHDA, CDR2 SQIVND (reference sequence). Between the trimmed V and J ends, which lost 7 bases and 0 bases, there was a span of 9 bases. CDR3 size: 14 residues. The CDR3 sequence is CASKQAANTGELFF. The CDR3 DNA reads TGTGCCAGTAAACAGGCCGCGAACACCGGGGAGCTGTTTTTT.

The chain links TRBV30 to TRBJ1-2; unclear D gene. The germline V gene encodes CDR1 GTSNPN and CDR2 SVGIG (reference sequence). This CDR3 is built from 13 residues. V lost 0 bases to trimming and J lost 6 bases, with 11 bases between them. The CDR3 sequence: CAWSVERTNGYTF. The CDR3 nucleotides are TGTGCCTGGAGTGTGGAACGGACTAATGGCTACACCTTC.